The sequence of this T cell receptor beta chain was determined in a study of cytomegalovirus exposure and HLA in healthy donors. Study-wide results and caveats: Within the data, a cluster of highly shared sequence variants was likely a sequencing artifact. Per a prior analysis, the majority of TCR beta V segments were productive roughly 87% or roughly 30% of the time.

It was with 60 Vbeta and 13 Jbeta primers that the PCR ran. The assay was immunoSEQ multiplex PCR, and TCRdb's table has in-frame clones only and misses some. This sample carries 110,000 to 150,000 clones, 70% of them seen once, and the ten largest clones take 2.1%. As for this clone: Its cognate antigen is unknown.

The sequence was obtained from a woman aged 60 to 75 in good health and CMV-seropositive. The sample taken for sequencing was PBMCs.

CDR3 nucleotides: TGCGCCAGCAGCTTGGCCATCAGCGGGGGATTGGGAAACATTCAGTACTTC. Translation gives CASSLAISGGLGNIQYF. V gene TRBV5-1 combines with J gene TRBJ2-4, with 8 bases aligning to TRBD2. CDR3 length: 17 amino acids. Germline CDR1 and CDR2: SGHRS and YFSETQ. With V trimmed by 0 bases and J by 6 bases, 11 bases remained unmatched. Full variable domain (rest looked up from reference TRBV5-1 and TRBJ2-4): KAGVTQTPRYLIKTRGQQVTLSCSPISGHRSVSWYQQTPGQGLQFLFEYFSETQRNKGNFPGRFSGRQFSNSRSEMNVSTLELGDSALYLCASSLAISGGLGNIQYFGAGTRLSVL.